The present T cell receptor (beta chain) was sequenced within a study of response to subunit inactivated influenza vaccine. General study results and limits: Authors proposed each seasonal influenza vaccination draws in few new T cells.

V gave up 4 bases and J gave up 0 bases, with 10 bases separating them. In germline, CDR1 is MDHEN, CDR2 SYDVKM. The CDR3 contains 15 residues. Using its own MiXCR run on the RT-PCR reads, TCRdb lists one record per CDR3 protein. The sample holds 800,000 to 1,000,000 distinct CDR3 sequences, around 21% seen once. Worth noting for this clonotype: Antigen unknown.

The receptor was derived from a man aged 50-60 years who received an inactivated influenza vaccine. The specimen was PBMCs from blood, collected around 5 days after vaccination. This rearrangement joins TRBV28 to TRBJ2-1; no clear D. In nucleotides, the CDR3 is TGTGCCAGCAGTTCCACAAAGAGCTCCTACAATGAGCAGTTCTTC. Translating gives CASSSTKSSYNEQFF.